This T cell receptor beta chain derives from a study of blood T cell repertoires in COVID-19 (dated by TCRdb to 2019 to 2021). With respect to the entire study: Collaborator samples came from the United States, Italy and Spain and covered acute and convalescent phases of COVID-19. Samples came from the ongoing ImmuneRACE study (first 160 participants) plus 1,254 subjects from 6 global collaborators. Deeply sampled blood TCRbeta repertoires from subjects exposed to, actively infected with, or recovered from COVID-19 were included in the dataset. The repertoires were released in a freely available public database intended as a resource for research on the immune response to SARS-CoV-2. Where HLA class I and class II types were available, the types were taken from metadata supplied by the sample provider, not from assay-based typing. A de-identified subject ID, COVID-19 status, age in years and sex were almost always included in the sample metadata. The material from the prospective study consisted of cDNA or gDNA derived from T cells, B-cell-depleted T cells, or PBMCs. Study-wide findings and limitations: Clinical and demographic metadata were provided uncurated, with the amount varying by source and participant.

Trimming accounts for 1 base at V and 6 bases at J, while the number of junction bases matched to no gene is 6. The CDR3 measures 17 amino acids from cysteine to phenylalanine. The CDR3 DNA has 51 bases and is translated from base 1. CDR1 and CDR2 are read off the germline V gene as SGHTA and FQGNSA. The immunoSEQ Assay, a bias-controlled multiplex PCR, was used to amplify TCRbeta CDR3 regions from genomic DNA. In the authors' own workflow: Within the assay, amplification of reference gene primers was used to estimate how many nucleated cells each sample contained. To quantify the absolute abundance of each unique TCRbeta CDR3 rearrangement, sequence reads were collapsed and filtered. For each sample, productive Simpson clonality was calculated as the square root of Simpson's diversity index over productive rearrangements. TCRdb provides this immuneACCESS table in a form limited to in-frame rearrangements. Some clones are lacking; in checked studies, under half of them reflect an unresolved V gene, and why the rest are absent is not known. D and trimming were read from the DNA, whereas the V and J calls and clone size are those reported in that table. Within this sample are some 310,000 clones, with about 90% of them counted one time only. Of the sample, less than 3% falls within the top ten clones.

With regard to this clone: The clone's antigen remains unknown. No base qualities exist here, and no much larger clone lies one base off it.

At one collaborating source in Seattle, patients were enrolled during active infection and were followed longitudinally through the course of disease. The collaborating institutions used their own protocols to collect whole blood in K2EDTA tubes. For TCRbeta analysis, collaborators shipped samples in one of three forms: frozen whole blood, isolated PBMCs, or DNA extracted from either of those sample types. The sequence links TRBV7-2 to TRBJ2-1, with 13 junctional bases fitting TRBD2. The sample comprised peripheral blood. The clonotype comes from a woman aged 25 to 39 with COVID-19, enrolled during active disease. The nucleotide sequence reads as follows: TGTGCCAGCAGCTTAGGGGGGACTAGCGGGACAGTCAATGAGCAGTTCTTC. The encoded protein is CASSLGGTSGTVNEQFF.